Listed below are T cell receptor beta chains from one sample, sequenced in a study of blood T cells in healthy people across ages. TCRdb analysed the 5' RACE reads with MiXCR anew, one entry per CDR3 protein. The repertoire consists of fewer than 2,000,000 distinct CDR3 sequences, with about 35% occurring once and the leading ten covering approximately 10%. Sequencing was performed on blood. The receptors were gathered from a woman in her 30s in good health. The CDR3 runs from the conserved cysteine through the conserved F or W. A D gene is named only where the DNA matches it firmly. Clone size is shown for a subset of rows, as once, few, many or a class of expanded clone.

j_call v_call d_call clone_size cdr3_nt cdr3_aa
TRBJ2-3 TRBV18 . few TGTGTCAGCTCAGGAGGGGTCACAGATACGCAGTATTTT CVSSGGVTDTQYF
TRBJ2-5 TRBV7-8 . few TGTGCCAGCAGCTTAGATCGGGTACTCCAAGAGACCCAGTACTTC CASSLDRVLQETQYF
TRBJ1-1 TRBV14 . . TGTGCCAGCAGCCTGACCGGGACACTAGCCCACGCTGAAGCTTTCTTT CASSLTGTLAHAEAFF
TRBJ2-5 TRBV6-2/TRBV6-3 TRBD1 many TGTGCCAGCAGTTACTCCGGGACAGAAGAGACCCAGTACTTC CASSYSGTEETQYF
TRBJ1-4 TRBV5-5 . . TGTGCCAGCAGCTTGATGGGCGAAGGGGAAAAACTGTTTTTT CASSLMGEGEKLFF
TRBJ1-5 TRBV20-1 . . TGCAGTACTGGAAGGGTGCCCCAGCATTTT CSTGRVPQHF
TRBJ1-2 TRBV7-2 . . TGTGCCAGCAGCTTTCTCCGGCGTGGCTACACCTTC CASSFLRRGYTF
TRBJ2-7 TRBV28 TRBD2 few TGTGCCAGCAGACGACTAGCGGGAGGGTCCTACGAGCAGTACTTC CASRRLAGGSYEQYF
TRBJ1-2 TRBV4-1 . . TGCGCCAGCAGCCAAGATATTAGGGCCGCTAACTATGGCTACACCTTC CASSQDIRAANYGYTF
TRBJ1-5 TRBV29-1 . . TGCAGCTTTCGACAGGGCAATCAGCCCCAGCATTTT CSFRQGNQPQHF
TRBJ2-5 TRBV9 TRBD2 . TGTGCCAGCAGCGTACATGGACTAGCGGGAGGTGGGTCCTACAATGAGCAGTACTTC CASSVHGLAGGGSYNEQYF
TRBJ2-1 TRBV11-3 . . TGTGCCAGCAGCTCAGACGGGACTGGGTCGAATGAGCAGTTCTTC CASSSDGTGSNEQFF